These 2 T cell receptor beta chains were all obtained from the same sample, sequenced in a study of technical replicates of blood from several donors. Assay: immunoSEQ multiplex PCR; the TCRdb copy retains only in-frame clones and omits some. The sample has 65,000 to 95,000 clones, 75% to 95% seen once; the top ten hold approximately 0.28%. Sequencing was performed on T cells isolated from PBMCs. All receptors derive from a human donor in good health.

The V gene is TRBV5-1, the J gene TRBJ2-7; D unclear. Germline values: CDR1 SGHRS, CDR2 YFSETQ. There are 14 residues in the CDR3. V was pared by 0 bases and J by 1 base, with 8 bases between. CDR3 sequence (DNA): TGCGCCAGCAGCTTGGACAGTCCATCCTACGAGCAGTACTTC. Amino acid sequence: CASSLDSPSYEQYF.

The rearrangement uses TRBV7-9 and TRBJ2-7, with D perhaps TRBD1 (6 bases). CDR1 and CDR2 (germline): SEHNR, FQNEAQ (reference sequence). This CDR3 has 15 amino acids. V lost 1 base to trimming and J lost 3 bases, with 13 bases between them. CDR3 in amino acids: CASSLGGTRFYEQYF. For the CDR3, the DNA is TGTGCCAGCAGCTTAGGTGGGACACGGTTCTACGAGCAGTACTTC. The full variable domain, completed using reference TRBV7-9 and TRBJ2-7, is DTGVSQNPRHKITKRGQNVTFRCDPISEHNRLYWYRQTLGQGPEFLTYFQNEAQLEKSRLLSDRFSAERPKGSFSTLEIQRTEQGDSAMYLCASSLGGTRFYEQYFGPGTRLTVT.